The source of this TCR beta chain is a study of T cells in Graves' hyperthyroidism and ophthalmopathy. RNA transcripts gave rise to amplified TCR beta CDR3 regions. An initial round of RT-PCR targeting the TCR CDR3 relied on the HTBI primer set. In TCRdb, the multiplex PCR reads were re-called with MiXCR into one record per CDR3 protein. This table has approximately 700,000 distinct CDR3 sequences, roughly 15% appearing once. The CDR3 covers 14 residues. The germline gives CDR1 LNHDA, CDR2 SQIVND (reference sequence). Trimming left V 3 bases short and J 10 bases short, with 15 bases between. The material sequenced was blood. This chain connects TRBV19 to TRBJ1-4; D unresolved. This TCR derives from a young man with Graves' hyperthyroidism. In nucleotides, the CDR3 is TGTGCCAGTAGTATCCCGGACGTAGGCGGAAAACTGTTTTTT. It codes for CASSIPDVGGKLFF.